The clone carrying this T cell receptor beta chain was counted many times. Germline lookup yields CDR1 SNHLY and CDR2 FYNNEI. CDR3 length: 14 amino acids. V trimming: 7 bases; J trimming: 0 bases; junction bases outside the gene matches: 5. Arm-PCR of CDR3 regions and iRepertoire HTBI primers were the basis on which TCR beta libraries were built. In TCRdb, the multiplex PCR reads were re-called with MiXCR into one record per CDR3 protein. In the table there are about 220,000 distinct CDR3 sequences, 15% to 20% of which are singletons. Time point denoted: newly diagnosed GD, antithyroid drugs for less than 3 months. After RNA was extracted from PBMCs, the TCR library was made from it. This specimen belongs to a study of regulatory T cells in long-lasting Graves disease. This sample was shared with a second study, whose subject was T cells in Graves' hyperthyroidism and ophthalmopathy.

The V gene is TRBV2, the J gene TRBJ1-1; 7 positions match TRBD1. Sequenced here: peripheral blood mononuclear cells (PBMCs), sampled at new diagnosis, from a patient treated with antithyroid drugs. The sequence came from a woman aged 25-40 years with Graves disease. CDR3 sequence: CASTRTGLNTEAFF. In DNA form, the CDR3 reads TGTGCCAGCACCCGGACAGGTTTGAACACTGAAGCTTTCTTT. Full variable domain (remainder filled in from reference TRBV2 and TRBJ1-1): EPEVTQTPSHQVTQMGQEVILRCVPISNHLYFYWYRQILGQKVEFLVSFYNNEISEKSEIFDDQFSVERPDGSNFTLKIRSTKLEDSAMYFCASTRTGLNTEAFFGQGTRLTVV.